These 22 T cell receptor beta chains originate from one sample sequenced in a study of tumor T cells in aggressive B-cell lymphoma. Only in-frame clones appear in the TCRdb table, and some are missing; sequencing was by immunoSEQ multiplex PCR. The profile shows 3,000 to 4,500 clones, around 79% of them singletons. Sequencing was carried out using tumor tissue. The receptors come from an adult with diffuse large B cell lymphoma.

Here the CDR3 reads CATLNPGTGYAGAEAFF. The CDR3 DNA sequence: TGTGCCACCCTAAACCCCGGGACAGGGTATGCCGGCGCTGAAGCTTTCTTT. J is TRBJ1-1 and V is TRBV19, with TRBD1 matching 9 bases. The CDR3 has 17 amino acids. Germline assignment: CDR1 LNHDA and CDR2 SQIVND (reference sequence). The J segment lost 6 bases and the V segment lost 10 bases, leaving 21 bases of the junction unmatched. Together with reference TRBV19 and TRBJ1-1, the CDR3 gives the full variable domain: DGGITQSPKYLFRKEGQNVTLSCEQNLNHDAMYWYRQDPGQGLRLIYYSQIVNDFQKGDIAEGYSVSREKKESFPLTVTSAQKNPTAFYLCATLNPGTGYAGAEAFFGQGTRLTVV.

V usage is TRBV7-9 and J usage is TRBJ2-3; D unresolved. Deletions cut 4 bases from V and 0 bases from J, with 20 bases between. The CDR3 totals 18 residues. Germline V CDR1 and CDR2: SEHNR, FQNEAQ (reference sequence). CDR3 in DNA: TGTGCCAGCAGCTATTTGCCGGTCGGTGTGTTCAGCACAGATACGCAGTATTTT. Translation: CASSYLPVGVFSTDTQYF.

The V and J genes are TRBV25-1 and TRBJ1-2; D might be TRBD1 (5 bases). The CDR3 has 13 amino acids. Trimming left V 5 bases short and J 2 bases short, with 9 bases between. Germline CDR1 and CDR2: MGHDK and SYGVNS. For the CDR3, the DNA is TGTGCCAGCAGTACCGGGGGGAACTATGGCTACACCTTC. Protein product: CASSTGGNYGYTF.

J is TRBJ2-7 and V is TRBV7-9; 7 nucleotides match TRBD2. V lost 2 bases, J lost 2 bases, and 3 bases stayed unmatched. The CDR3 has 14 residues. Per germline, CDR1 SEHNR and CDR2 FQNEAQ (reference sequence). Here the CDR3 reads CASSLSGTTYEQYF. In DNA, the CDR3 is TGTGCCAGCAGCTTATCTGGGACTACCTACGAGCAGTACTTC.

This chain joins TRBV4-1 and TRBJ1-6; TRBD1 matches 8 bases. This CDR3 comprises 16 residues. Losses at the gene ends were 0 bases for V and 8 bases for J; bases not matched to a gene: 6. CDR1 is MGHRA, CDR2 YSYEKL, per germline. The DNA for the CDR3 is TGCGCCAGCAGCCAAGAAGACAGGGGCGGTTATTCACCCCTCCACTTT. Residues: CASSQEDRGGYSPLHF.

The chain carries TRBV7-8 and TRBJ2-2; weak D call: TRBD2 (6 bases). This CDR3 comprises 15 residues. Trimming cost V 3 bases and J 3 bases, with 11 bases left between them. Germline lookup yields CDR1 SGHVS and CDR2 FQNEAQ. The CDR3 here is CASSFTGTHTGELFF. CDR3 DNA: TGTGCCAGCAGCTTTACCGGGACTCACACCGGGGAGCTGTTTTTT.

This clone was picked up a small number of times. This sample includes further DNA sequences coding for the same CDR3. The chain uses TRBV28 and TRBJ2-2; D is undetermined. The CDR3 is 15 residues long. The germline CDR1 and CDR2 sequences are MDHEN and SYDVKM. The ends were cut back, 3 bases at V and 2 bases at J, with 10 bases in the middle. CDR3 nucleotides: TGTGCCAGCAGTTTCCCCGACACCAACACCGGGGAGCTGTTTTTT. Encoded protein: CASSFPDTNTGELFF.

V gene TRBV13 combines with J gene TRBJ1-1; D unresolved. There are 13 residues in the CDR3. Between the trimmed V and J ends, which lost 5 bases and 7 bases, there was a span of 14 bases. The germline gives CDR1 PRHDT, CDR2 FYEKMQ (reference sequence). CDR3 amino acids: CASSRRGLFEAFF. For the CDR3, the DNA is TGTGCCAGCAGCCGTCGTGGGCTTTTTGAAGCTTTCTTT. Together with reference TRBV13 and TRBJ1-1, the CDR3 gives the full variable domain: AAGVIQSPRHLIKEKRETATLKCYPIPRHDTVYWYQQGPGQDPQFLISFYEKMQSDKGSIPDRFSAQQFSDYHSELNMSSLELGDSALYFCASSRRGLFEAFFGQGTRLTVV.

This chain joins TRBV19 and TRBJ1-1; 12 nucleotides agree with TRBD1. Germline loops: CDR1 LNHDA, CDR2 SQIVND (reference sequence). The CDR3 loop spans 16 amino acids. The J segment lost 4 bases and the V segment lost 4 bases, leaving 7 bases of the junction unmatched. CDR3: CASSTRDRGLGTEAFF. The CDR3 DNA reads TGTGCCAGTAGTACTAGGGACAGGGGGCTGGGCACTGAAGCTTTCTTT.

This chain uses TRBV5-1 with TRBJ2-1; the match to TRBD1 covers 10 bases. The CDR3 loop spans 15 amino acids. The germline V gene encodes CDR1 SGHRS and CDR2 YFSETQ. Unmatched junction bases numbered 7, after V lost 4 bases and J lost 6 bases. In nucleotides, the CDR3 is TGCGCCAGCAGCATAACCGGGACAGGGGCCAATGAGCAGTTCTTC. Its protein is CASSITGTGANEQFF.

This clone was recorded only once. The chain employs TRBV28 and TRBJ1-1; TRBD1 is a possible D gene (5 bases). The V and J ends lost 2 bases and 1 base respectively, with 14 bases between them. In germline, CDR1 is MDHEN, CDR2 SYDVKM. This CDR3 contains 16 residues. CDR3: CASSLTGRDQNTEAFF. CDR3 in DNA: TGTGCCAGCAGTTTAACGGGGAGGGACCAGAACACTGAAGCTTTCTTT.

The rearrangement uses TRBV19 and TRBJ1-5; TRBD1 aligns across 7 bases. This CDR3 has 16 amino acids. V shed 3 bases, J shed 1 base, and the junction held 6 bases outside the gene matches. Germline V gene lookup returns CDR1 LNHDA and CDR2 SQIVND (reference sequence). The CDR3 DNA sequence: TGTGCCAGTAGTATTTTCGGACAGGCAAGCAATCAGCCCCAGCATTTT. Its translation: CASSIFGQASNQPQHF.

The rearrangement joins TRBV5-4 to TRBJ2-5, with a weak D call TRBD2 (6 bases). Germline loops: CDR1 SGHNT, CDR2 YYREEE (reference sequence). This CDR3 is 15 amino acids long. Trimming removed 4 bases at V and 2 bases at J, with 15 bases between. CDR3 protein: CASSHAAGPQETQYF. CDR3 DNA: TGTGCCAGCAGCCATGCGGCGGGGCCACAAGAGACCCAGTACTTC.

V gene TRBV14 combines with J gene TRBJ2-1; D ambiguous. Germline-derived CDR1 and CDR2 are SGHDN and FVKESK. The V and J ends lost 4 bases and 4 bases respectively, with 2 bases between them. The CDR3 has 11 residues. The CDR3 bases are TGTGCCAGCAGCCTATACAATGAGCAGTTCTTC. Protein: CASSLYNEQFF.

The rearrangement uses TRBV5-8 and TRBJ1-4; D possibly corresponds to TRBD1 (5 bases). This CDR3 contains 14 residues. The V gene lost 8 bases and the J gene lost 11 bases, with 22 bases spanning the gap. In germline, CDR1 is SGHTS, CDR2 YDEGEE. As DNA, the CDR3 is TGTGCCAGTGAAGATTGGGGCGCGAGACCTAAACTGTTTTTT. Amino acid sequence: CASEDWGARPKLFF.

The rearrangement uses TRBV5-1 and TRBJ2-3; perhaps TRBD1 as D (5 bases). The CDR3 runs 14 residues. The germline V gene encodes CDR1 SGHRS and CDR2 YFSETQ. V was pared by 3 bases and J by 2 bases, with 10 bases between. The CDR3 nucleotides are TGCGCCAGCAGCTCCCTGGGGCCCACAGATACGCAGTATTTT. It yields the protein CASSSLGPTDTQYF.

The V and J genes are TRBV28 and TRBJ2-3; 12 bases are shared with TRBD1. Unmatched junction bases numbered 15, after V lost 7 bases and J lost 7 bases. The V gene's germline CDR1 is MDHEN and CDR2 SYDVKM. This CDR3 is built from 17 residues. CDR3 bases: TGTGCCAGCATCTCGGGACAGGGGGCGATACGGTCTAATACGCAGTATTTT. Protein product: CASISGQGAIRSNTQYF. Full variable domain (missing parts from reference TRBV28 and TRBJ2-3): DVKVTQSSRYLVKRTGEKVFLECVQDMDHENMFWYRQDPGLGLRLIYFSYDVKMKEKGDIPEGYSVSREKKERFSLILESASTNQTSMYLCASISGQGAIRSNTQYFGPGTRLTVL.

This chain uses TRBV6-5 with TRBJ1-6; D unresolved. The CDR3 is 15 residues long. Germline V gene lookup returns CDR1 MNHEY and CDR2 SVGAGI. V was clipped by 2 bases and J by 8 bases, with 13 bases between them. The CDR3 is CASSYETPADSPLHF. In DNA form, the CDR3 reads TGTGCCAGCAGTTACGAAACGCCTGCGGATTCACCCCTCCACTTT.

The chain couples TRBV4-1 to TRBJ1-1; 7 nucleotides match TRBD1. The CDR3 consists of 15 residues. CDR1 MGHRA and CDR2 YSYEKL come from the germline V gene. V was clipped by 1 base and J by 4 bases; unmatched bases: 6. The CDR3 loop reads CASSQARTGGTEAFF. The CDR3 DNA follows: TGCGCCAGCAGCCAAGCTAGGACAGGAGGCACTGAAGCTTTCTTT.

The rearrangement uses TRBV5-6 and TRBJ2-5; 12 nucleotides agree with TRBD2. The germline gives CDR1 SGHDT, CDR2 YYEEEE. The CDR3 runs 15 residues. Unmatched junction bases numbered 6, after V lost 4 bases and J lost 5 bases. The CDR3 loop is CASSRLAGAPETQYF. DNA of the CDR3: TGTGCCAGCAGCCGACTAGCGGGGGCCCCGGAGACCCAGTACTTC.

This CDR3 is CASTRDSNTEAFF. CDR3 in DNA: TGCGCCAGCACCCGGGACTCGAACACTGAAGCTTTCTTT. The chain combines TRBV10-1 with TRBJ1-1, with D possibly TRBD1 on 5 matching bases. Trimming removed 7 bases at V and 1 base at J, with 10 bases between. CDR1 is WNHNN, CDR2 SYGVQD, per germline (reference sequence). The length of the CDR3 is 13 residues.

The chain uses TRBV9 and TRBJ1-1; 12 bases match TRBD1. Germline lookup yields CDR1 SGDLS and CDR2 YYNGEE. CDR3 length: 15 amino acids. The trim removed 2 bases at V and 6 bases at J, leaving 5 bases unmatched. The chain's CDR3 is CASSVQGQGAAEAFF. DNA of the CDR3: TGTGCCAGCAGCGTCCAGGGACAGGGGGCCGCTGAAGCTTTCTTT.